Below, one T cell receptor beta chain is given with its context. This sample is part of a study of technical replicates of blood from a few donors. Produced via immunoSEQ multiplex PCR; TCRdb's table is partial and in-frame only. The repertoire holds some 74,000 clones, with 89% as singletons. This clonotype was sampled from a human donor in good health. Sequenced sample: T cells isolated from PBMCs.

CDR3 sequence (DNA): TGTGCCACCAGCTCCCGACAGGGCGAAGAGACCCAGTACTTC. Residues: CATSSRQGEETQYF. This rearrangement joins TRBV15 to TRBJ2-5; 7 bases are shared with TRBD1. The CDR3 totals 14 residues. The junction had 6 bases not matched to a gene; V was cut back by 5 bases and J by 3 bases. From germline, CDR1 is LNHNV and CDR2 YYDKDF (reference sequence).